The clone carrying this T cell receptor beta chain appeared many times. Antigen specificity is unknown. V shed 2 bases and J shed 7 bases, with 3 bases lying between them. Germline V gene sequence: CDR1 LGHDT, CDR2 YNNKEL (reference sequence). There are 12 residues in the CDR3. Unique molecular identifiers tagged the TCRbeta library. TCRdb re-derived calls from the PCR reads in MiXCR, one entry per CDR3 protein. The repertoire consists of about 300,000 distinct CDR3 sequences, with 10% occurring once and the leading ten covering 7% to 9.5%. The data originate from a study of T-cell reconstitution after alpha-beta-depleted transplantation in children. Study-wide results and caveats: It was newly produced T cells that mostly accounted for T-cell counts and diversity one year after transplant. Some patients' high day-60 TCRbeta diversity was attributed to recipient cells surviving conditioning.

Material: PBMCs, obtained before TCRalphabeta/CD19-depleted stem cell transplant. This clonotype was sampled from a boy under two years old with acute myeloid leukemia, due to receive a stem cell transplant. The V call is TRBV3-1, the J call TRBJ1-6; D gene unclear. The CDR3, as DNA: TGTGCCAGCAGCCAAAGGAATTCACCCCTCCACTTT. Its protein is CASSQRNSPLHF.